A selection of T cell receptor beta chains follows, all from one sample in a study of cytomegalovirus exposure and HLA in healthy donors. The assay was immunoSEQ multiplex PCR, and TCRdb's table has in-frame clones only and misses some. Here the sample spans 100,000 to 150,000 clones, 60% to 85% being singletons. The material sequenced was PBMCs. All receptors come from a female donor in good health and CMV-seropositive. Both conserved end residues are part of each CDR3. D genes are given only for firm matches. Some rows mark clone size as missing; the rest say once, few, many or name a class of expanded clone.

TRBV1,TRBJ2-2,NA,NA,CTSSQAGGLNTGELFF,TGCACCAGCAGCCAAGCAGGAGGTTTGAACACCGGGGAGCTGTTTTTT
TRBV19,TRBJ1-1,NA,NA,CASSIEGARVTEAFF,TGTGCCAGTAGTATAGAGGGGGCGCGCGTCACTGAAGCTTTCTTT
TRBV11-1,TRBJ2-1,NA,NA,CASSLQGGMHNEQFF,TGTGCCAGCAGTTTGCAAGGCGGGATGCACAATGAGCAGTTCTTC
TRBV13,TRBJ2-2,NA,once,CASSLGRREWTGELFF,TGTGCCAGCAGCTTAGGCCGGCGGGAATGGACCGGGGAGCTGTTTTTT
TRBV4-2,TRBJ2-2,TRBD2,NA,CASSQEMGLAGGPNTGELFF,TGTGCCAGCAGCCAAGAAATGGGACTAGCGGGGGGGCCGAACACCGGGGAGCTGTTTTTT
TRBV2,TRBJ2-5,TRBD1,NA,CASRDDRGEETQYF,TGTGCCAGCAGGGATGACAGGGGGGAGGAGACCCAGTACTTC
TRBV9,TRBJ2-2,NA,NA,CASSVDPVNGELFF,TGTGCCAGCAGCGTAGATCCCGTAAACGGGGAGCTGTTTTTT
TRBV29-1,TRBJ2-7,TRBD1,NA,CSVPRQGAPSYEQYF,TGCAGCGTCCCTAGACAGGGGGCTCCGTCCTACGAGCAGTACTTC
TRBV11-2,TRBJ2-1,NA,NA,CASSLAVGDEQFF,TGTGCCAGCAGCTTAGCGGTAGGGGATGAGCAGTTCTTC
TRBV7-3,TRBJ2-2,TRBD2,NA,CASPPPKRGAGVTGELFF,TGTGCCAGCCCCCCTCCGAAACGGGGAGCGGGAGTCACCGGGGAGCTGTTTTTT
TRBV9,TRBJ2-5,TRBD2,NA,CASSDPSGEETQYF,TGTGCCAGCAGCGACCCTAGCGGGGAAGAGACCCAGTACTTC
TRBV13,TRBJ2-3,NA,NA,CASSADRTDTQYF,TGTGCCAGCAGCGCCGACAGGACAGATACGCAGTATTTT
TRBV9,TRBJ2-6,NA,few,CASSVAGGAGANVLTF,TGTGCCAGCAGCGTAGCCGGAGGCGCTGGGGCCAACGTCCTGACTTTC
TRBV6-5,TRBJ2-7,NA,NA,CASSYSIPSTPYEQYF,TGTGCCAGCAGTTACTCAATTCCTAGCACACCCTACGAGCAGTACTTC
TRBV2,TRBJ1-6,NA,few,CASSAGVVGSPLHF,TGTGCCAGCAGTGCAGGGGTAGTGGGATCACCCCTCCACTTT
TRBV27,TRBJ2-1,TRBD2,NA,CASGRLAVYNEQFF,TGTGCCAGCGGAAGACTAGCGGTTTACAATGAGCAGTTCTTC
TRBV7-3,TRBJ2-2,NA,NA,CASSPGGAGTGELFF,TGTGCCAGCAGCCCTGGGGGGGCCGGGACCGGGGAGCTGTTTTTT
TRBV5-1,TRBJ2-7,NA,NA,CASSLATGPYEQYF,TGCGCCAGCAGCTTGGCTACAGGCCCCTACGAGCAGTACTTC
TRBV10-3,TRBJ2-7,TRBD1,NA,CAISKVDRERTYEQYF,TGTGCCATCAGCAAAGTTGACAGGGAGAGGACCTACGAGCAGTACTTC
TRBV25-1,TRBJ1-4,TRBD1,NA,CASSGDRGSEKLFF,TGTGCCAGCAGTGGGGACAGGGGGTCGGAAAAACTGTTTTTT
TRBV6-6,TRBJ1-4,NA,NA,CASSSGYNEKLFF,TGTGCCAGCAGTTCAGGATATAATGAAAAACTGTTTTTT
TRBV7-9,TRBJ2-5,NA,NA,CASSPGWSQYF,TGTGCCAGCAGCCCCGGTTGGTCCCAGTACTTC
TRBV2,TRBJ2-7,TRBD2,NA,CASQTSGRDEQYF,TGTGCCAGCCAGACTAGCGGGAGGGACGAGCAGTACTTC
TRBV10-3,TRBJ2-7,TRBD2,NA,CAISEAGLAGDEQYF,TGTGCCATCAGTGAGGCGGGACTAGCGGGAGACGAGCAGTACTTC
TRBV5-6,TRBJ2-4,TRBD2,NA,CASSREGGSKNIQYF,TGTGCCAGCAGCCGGGAGGGGGGCAGCAAAAACATTCAGTACTTC
TRBV6-1,TRBJ2-3,TRBD2,NA,CASSDPGLVADTQYF,TGTGCCAGCAGTGATCCGGGACTAGTCGCAGATACGCAGTATTTT
TRBV7-9,TRBJ2-7,NA,NA,CSSSLTGDEQYF,TGTTCCAGCAGCTTAACAGGTGACGAGCAGTACTTC
TRBV7-9,TRBJ2-5,TRBD1,NA,CASSLGQTGLETQYF,TGTGCCAGCAGCTTAGGACAGACAGGGTTGGAGACCCAGTACTTC
TRBV7-2,TRBJ2-3,TRBD2,NA,CASSLDFRRGRGVDTTQYF,TGTGCCAGCAGCTTGGACTTTAGGAGAGGGCGGGGGGTGGATACGACGCAGTATTTT
TRBV9,TRBJ2-4,NA,NA,CASSVGANGKNIQYF,TGTGCCAGCAGCGTAGGGGCCAATGGCAAAAACATTCAGTACTTC
TRBV19,TRBJ2-7,NA,NA,CASSIKGDEQYF,TGTGCCAGTAGTATTAAAGGGGACGAGCAGTACTTC
TRBV18,TRBJ2-3,TRBD1,NA,CAGSPADRDHTDTQYF,TGTGCCGGCTCACCAGCGGACAGGGACCACACAGATACGCAGTATTTT
TRBV29-1,TRBJ2-3,TRBD1,NA,CSVPGTGKDLGSTDTQYF,TGCAGCGTCCCCGGGACAGGAAAAGATCTCGGATCGACAGATACGCAGTATTTT
TRBV2,TRBJ1-5,TRBD1,NA,CASSKDRDGQPQHF,TGTGCCAGCAGTAAGGACAGGGATGGACAGCCCCAGCATTTT
TRBV13,TRBJ2-7,TRBD1,NA,CATTNGTGFHEQYF,TGTGCCACCACTAACGGGACAGGGTTCCACGAGCAGTACTTC
TRBV5-4,TRBJ1-2,TRBD1,NA,CAYRQGASYGYTF,TGTGCCTATAGACAGGGGGCGAGCTATGGCTACACCTTC
TRBV27,TRBJ2-2,NA,NA,CASSLNGANTGELFF,TGTGCCAGCAGTTTAAACGGGGCGAACACCGGGGAGCTGTTTTTT
TRBV27,TRBJ2-5,NA,NA,CAIQGPRETQYF,TGTGCCATACAGGGTCCTAGGGAGACCCAGTACTTC
TRBV6-1,TRBJ1-2,NA,NA,CATEERRGRYGYTF,TGTGCCACCGAGGAGAGGAGGGGCCGATATGGCTACACCTTC
TRBV4-2,TRBJ2-5,TRBD2,NA,CASSQLAGVGSGETQYF,TGTGCCAGCAGCCAACTAGCGGGAGTAGGGTCTGGGGAGACCCAGTACTTC
TRBV4-1,TRBJ1-1,NA,few,CASSQSAGRLGAFF,TGCGCCAGCAGCCAATCAGCAGGCCGTCTTGGAGCTTTCTTT
TRBV2,TRBJ2-2,NA,NA,CASSEATGNTGELFF,TGTGCCAGCAGTGAAGCGACAGGGAACACCGGGGAGCTGTTTTTT
TRBV6-5,TRBJ1-2,NA,NA,CASSYSKVSDYTF,TGTGCCAGCAGTTACTCGAAGGTCAGCGACTACACCTTC
TRBV7-9,TRBJ2-3,TRBD2,NA,CASSVERGAADTQYF,TGTGCCAGCAGCGTCGAGCGGGGGGCAGCGGATACGCAGTATTTT
TRBV2,TRBJ1-5,NA,NA,CASSAGVSQHF,TGTGCCAGCAGTGCAGGGGTAAGCCAGCATTTT
TRBV30,TRBJ2-2,TRBD1,NA,CARSRGRGGRELFF,TGTGCCCGATCCAGGGGGCGTGGGGGCCGGGAGCTGTTTTTT
TRBV28,TRBJ1-1,NA,NA,CASRRMGRSTEAFF,TGTGCCAGCAGACGTATGGGGCGTAGCACTGAAGCTTTCTTT
TRBV6-1,TRBJ1-2,NA,NA,CASVGPPNYGYTF,TGTGCCAGCGTGGGGCCCCCTAACTATGGCTACACCTTC
TRBV13,TRBJ2-1,TRBD2,NA,CASSLESWATGTSGRLNEQFF,TGTGCCAGCAGCTTAGAAAGTTGGGCGACGGGGACTAGCGGGAGGCTAAATGAGCAGTTCTTC
TRBV6-5,TRBJ2-7,TRBD1,NA,CASSKLRDRGDEQYF,TGTGCCAGCAGTAAACTCCGGGACAGGGGAGACGAGCAGTACTTC
TRBV28,TRBJ2-2,NA,NA,CASIRANTGELFF,TGTGCCAGCATTCGAGCCAACACCGGGGAGCTGTTTTTT